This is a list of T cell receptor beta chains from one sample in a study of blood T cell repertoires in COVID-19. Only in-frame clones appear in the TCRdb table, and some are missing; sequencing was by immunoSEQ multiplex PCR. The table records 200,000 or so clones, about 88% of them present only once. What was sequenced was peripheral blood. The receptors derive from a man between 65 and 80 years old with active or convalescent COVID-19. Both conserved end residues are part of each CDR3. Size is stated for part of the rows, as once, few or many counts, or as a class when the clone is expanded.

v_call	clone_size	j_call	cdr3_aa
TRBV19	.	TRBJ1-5	CASSIVEGANQPQHF
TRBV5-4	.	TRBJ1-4	CASSLAGQGGGKKLFF
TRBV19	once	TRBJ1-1	CASSPYTGGRTEAFF
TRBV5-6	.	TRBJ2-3	CASSLAGAGTQYF
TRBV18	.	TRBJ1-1	CASSPGGDTEAFF
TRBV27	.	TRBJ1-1	CASSYRTGTEAFF
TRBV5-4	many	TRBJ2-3	CASSSAAGLTDTQYF
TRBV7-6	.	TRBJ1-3	CASSPPNTIYF
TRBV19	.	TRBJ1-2	CASSIDPGANYGYTF
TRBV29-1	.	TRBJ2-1	CSVTSERVSSYNEQFF
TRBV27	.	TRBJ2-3	CASSYGGLAGGLGTDTQYF
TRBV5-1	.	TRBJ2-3	CASSLVFGRGGPDTQYF
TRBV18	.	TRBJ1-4	CASSRTATNEKLFF
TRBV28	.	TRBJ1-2	CASSFLGTERTYGYTF
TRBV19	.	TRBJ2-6	CASSFPGLNSGANVLTF
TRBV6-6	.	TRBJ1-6	CASSPPGQDNSPLHF
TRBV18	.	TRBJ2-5	CASSPLRAGRETQYF
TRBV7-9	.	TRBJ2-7	CASSLEAGGHYEQYF
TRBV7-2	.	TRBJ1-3	CASSLTGLNSGNTIYF
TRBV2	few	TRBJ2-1	CASSESGREVEQFF
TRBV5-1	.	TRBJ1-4	CASSLSPGGNEKLFF
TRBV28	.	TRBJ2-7	CASRPSGGNTYEQYF
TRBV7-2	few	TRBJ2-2	CASSARSGSTGELFF
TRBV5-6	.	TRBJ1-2	CASSPRSGQAPGYTF
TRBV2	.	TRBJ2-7	CARGRTGTYEQYF
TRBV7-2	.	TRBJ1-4	CASSKGGVGEKLFF
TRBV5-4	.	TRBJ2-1	CASSPDPGPSYNEQFF
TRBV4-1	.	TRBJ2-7	CASSQDLAGVLAEQYF
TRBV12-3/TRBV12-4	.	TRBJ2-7	CASREREDDEQYF
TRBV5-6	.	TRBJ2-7	CASRFGQSSYEQYF
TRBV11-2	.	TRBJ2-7	CASSTTGTTSYEQYF
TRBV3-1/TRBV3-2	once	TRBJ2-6	CASSLGLRAKAGANVLTF
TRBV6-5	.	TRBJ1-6	CASSGQGNSPLHF
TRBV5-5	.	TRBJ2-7	CASSTSSYEQYF
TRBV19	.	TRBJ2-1	CASSTGGWDEQFF
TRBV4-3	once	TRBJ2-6	CASSQVAGSGANVLTF
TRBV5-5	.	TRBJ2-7	CASSLAGGFEQYF
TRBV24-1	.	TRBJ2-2	CATSETDNPRTGELFF
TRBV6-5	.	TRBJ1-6	CASRTGEFSPLHF
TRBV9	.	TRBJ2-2	CASSVAGTGVNTGELFF
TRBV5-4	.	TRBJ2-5	CASSWGLAEETQYF
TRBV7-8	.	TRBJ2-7	CASSARTGGSEQYF